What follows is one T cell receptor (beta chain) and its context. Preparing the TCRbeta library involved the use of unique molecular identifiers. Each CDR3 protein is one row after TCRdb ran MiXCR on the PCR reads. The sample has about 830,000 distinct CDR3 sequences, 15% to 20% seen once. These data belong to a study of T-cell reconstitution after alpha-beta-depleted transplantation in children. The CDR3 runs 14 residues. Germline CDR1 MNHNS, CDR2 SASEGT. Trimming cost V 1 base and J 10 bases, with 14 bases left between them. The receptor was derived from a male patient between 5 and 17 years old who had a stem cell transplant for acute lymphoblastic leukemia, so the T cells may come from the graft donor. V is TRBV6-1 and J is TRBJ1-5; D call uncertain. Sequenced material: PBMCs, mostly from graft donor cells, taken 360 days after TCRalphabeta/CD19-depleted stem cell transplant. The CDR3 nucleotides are TGTGCCAGCAGTGAAGTCGGGGTTCGAACTCCCCAGCATTTT. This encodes CASSEVGVRTPQHF.